This entry concerns a single TCR beta chain. This entry belongs to a study of neurological immune-mediated disorders. V was pared by 6 bases and J by 2 bases, with 17 bases between. CDR3 size: 14 residues. Germline CDR1 reads DFQATT; CDR2 reads SNEGSKA (reference sequence). MiXCR, run by TCRdb on the 5' RACE reads, gives a single entry per CDR3 protein. The sample has 20,000 to 30,000 distinct CDR3 sequences, about 13% seen once; the top ten hold around 13%. J is TRBJ2-7 and V is TRBV20-1; D might be TRBD1 (6 bases). Sample: PBMCs. The origin of this receptor is a woman aged 55-69 years with HTLV-1-associated myelopathy (HAM/TSP). The CDR3 DNA reads TGCAGTGCAACCAGGGGTGGGGAACCCTACGAGCAGTACTTC. Its protein product is CSATRGGEPYEQYF.